Described below is a single T cell receptor beta chain sequence and its context. This sample was included in a study of blood T cell repertoires in COVID-19. Overall study: The origin of the acute and convalescent COVID-19 samples was the United States, Italy and Spain. Sample material is recorded as cDNA or gDNA derived from T cells, B-cell-depleted T cells, or PBMCs.

Original processing methods: How many nucleated cells were present was estimated from reference gene primer amplification. Profiling relied on immunoSEQ multiplex PCR, and the TCRdb table lists in-frame clones only, not all of them. That table is the source of V, J and clone size, and D and trimming were worked out from the DNA. Here the sample spans approximately 100,000 clones, under 75% being singletons. V was shortened by 4 bases and J by 7 bases, with 19 bases between the two germline ends. Germline lookup yields CDR1 SQVTM and CDR2 ANQGSEA. The CDR3 covers 15 residues. The sequence came from a man aged 80 or over with acute or convalescent COVID-19. The specimen sequenced was peripheral blood. The J gene is TRBJ1-4, the V gene TRBV29-1, with D possibly being TRBD1 (5 bases). The CDR3 region has the DNA TGCAGCGTTGGGACCAGACAGACACTGGGTGAAAAACTGTTTTTT. Translating it yields CSVGTRQTLGEKLFF.